A single sample gave rise to the 24 T cell receptor beta chains below, sequenced in a study of cytotoxic CD8 clonotypes in ibrutinib-treated CLL. TCRdb's copy holds only in-frame clones and misses some; the assay was immunoSEQ multiplex PCR. Among 15,000 to 20,000 clones listed, approximately 61% were seen once. This material consisted of PBMCs, taken after 12 months of ibrutinib treatment. These receptors originate from a human donor with chronic lymphocytic leukemia.

The rearrangement links TRBV7-2 to TRBJ1-3; D is unclear. Trimming removed 5 bases from V and 0 bases from J, with 14 bases in between. The CDR3 totals 16 residues. Germline CDR1 and CDR2: SGHTA and FQGNSA. The CDR3 is CASSPQGQSSGNTIYF. Here the CDR3 DNA reads TGTGCCAGCAGCCCCCAAGGGCAGAGCTCTGGAAACACCATATATTTT. The full variable domain, completed using reference TRBV7-2 and TRBJ1-3, is GAGVSQSPSNKVTEKGKDVELRCDPISGHTALYWYRQSLGQGLEFLIYFQGNSAPDKSGLPSDRFSAERTGGSVSTLTIQRTQQEDSAVYLCASSPQGQSSGNTIYFGEGSWLTVV.

The chain recombines TRBV12-5 with TRBJ2-3, with 7 bases fitting TRBD2. V trimming: 1 base; J trimming: 4 bases; junction bases outside the gene matches: 8. CDR1 is LGHNT, CDR2 FRNRAP, per germline. There are 16 residues in the CDR3. In nucleotides, the CDR3 is TGTGCTAGTGGTTTGGATTATAGCGGGCCCGCAGATACGCAGTATTTT. Protein product: CASGLDYSGPADTQYF.

This sequence joins TRBV6-5 and TRBJ1-5; TRBD1 is a possible D gene (6 bases). The CDR3 covers 15 residues. V was cut by 4 bases and J by 6 bases, with 16 bases left in between. Germline lookup yields CDR1 MNHEY and CDR2 SVGAGI. CDR3 amino acids: CASSSYRTGSQPQHF. The CDR3, as DNA: TGTGCCAGCAGTTCGTACCGAACAGGGAGTCAGCCCCAGCATTTT.

This clone was counted once. The chain combines TRBV5-1 with TRBJ1-1; D unclear. The germline gives CDR1 SGHRS, CDR2 YFSETQ. V lost 0 bases and J 6 bases, leaving 15 bases between the germline ends. The CDR3 has 15 amino acids. This chain's CDR3 is CASSLGQFGIPEAFF. Written as DNA, the CDR3 is TGCGCCAGCAGCTTGGGGCAGTTCGGGATTCCTGAAGCTTTCTTT.

The chain has TRBV7-8 and TRBJ1-2; D gene unclear. The CDR3 has 16 amino acids. The ends were cut back, 3 bases at V and 1 base at J, with 15 bases in the middle. Germline V CDR1 and CDR2: SGHVS, FQNEAQ. The CDR3 spells CASSFGGNDFNYGYTF. Here the CDR3 DNA reads TGTGCCAGCAGCTTCGGCGGGAACGACTTTAACTATGGCTACACCTTC. The whole variable domain, remainder taken from reference TRBV7-8 and TRBJ1-2, is GAGVSQSPRYKVAKRGQDVALRCDPISGHVSLFWYQQALGQGPEFLTYFQNEAQLDKSGLPSDRFFAERPEGSVSTLKIQRTQQEDSAVYLCASSFGGNDFNYGYTFGSGTRLTVV.

V usage is TRBV28 and J usage is TRBJ2-1; 11 bases map to TRBD2. In germline, CDR1 is MDHEN, CDR2 SYDVKM. The J segment lost 7 bases and the V segment lost 6 bases, leaving 8 bases of the junction unmatched. CDR3 length: 15 residues. Here the CDR3 reads CASRLLAGEDNEQFF. The CDR3 region has the DNA TGTGCCAGCAGACTACTAGCGGGAGAGGATAATGAGCAGTTCTTC.

This chain links TRBV2 with TRBJ2-3, with 7 bases fitting TRBD2. The CDR3 is 15 amino acids. J gave up 3 bases and V 4 bases, and 7 bases lay outside the gene matches. Germline V gene lookup returns CDR1 SNHLY and CDR2 FYNNEI. In DNA, the CDR3 is TGTGCCAGCAGTGGGTACCGGGAGGCGACAGATACGCAGTATTTT. Protein sequence: CASSGYREATDTQYF.

The chain couples TRBV7-2 to TRBJ2-1; 14 positions match TRBD2. In germline, CDR1 is SGHTA, CDR2 FQGNSA. This CDR3 comprises 18 residues. V was pared by 5 bases and J by 6 bases, with 12 bases of the junction left unmatched. The CDR3 DNA reads as TGTGCCAGCAGCCGGGGACTAGCGGGAGTAATCCCCCTCAATGAGCAGTTCTTC. Encoded protein: CASSRGLAGVIPLNEQFF. Full variable domain (outside the CDR3, taken from reference TRBV7-2 and TRBJ2-1): GAGVSQSPSNKVTEKGKDVELRCDPISGHTALYWYRQSLGQGLEFLIYFQGNSAPDKSGLPSDRFSAERTGGSVSTLTIQRTQQEDSAVYLCASSRGLAGVIPLNEQFFGPGTRLTVL.

V usage is TRBV27 and J usage is TRBJ2-5, with 10 bases matching TRBD2. The V segment lost 3 bases and the J segment 2 bases; nucleotides outside the gene matches: 9. From germline, CDR1 is MNHEY and CDR2 SMNVEV (reference sequence). The CDR3 totals 17 residues. CDR3 in DNA: TGTGCCAGCAGTTTGTCTCCGGGACTAGCGTTACAAGAGACCCAGTACTTC. Its translation is CASSLSPGLALQETQYF.

The V call is TRBV7-9, the J call TRBJ2-1, with D tentatively TRBD2 (6 bases). V dropped 7 bases and J dropped 6 bases, with 31 bases sitting between them. This CDR3 has 19 amino acids. CDR1 SEHNR and CDR2 FQNEAQ come from the germline V gene (reference sequence). CDR3 coding DNA: TGTGCCAGCACTTCCCGGGCAGGGCGGAGGGGAAGGCCGGGCAATGAGCAGTTCTTC. It encodes CASTSRAGRRGRPGNEQFF.

The V call is TRBV6-5, the J call TRBJ1-1; D gene ambiguous. Trimming removed 0 bases at V and 0 bases at J, with 8 bases between. CDR1 and CDR2 from the germline V gene are MNHEY and SVGAGI. The CDR3 sequence is 15 residues long. For the CDR3, the DNA is TGTGCCAGCAGTTACTCGAGGAAGGTGAACACTGAAGCTTTCTTT. Protein product: CASSYSRKVNTEAFF.

The chain carries TRBV28 and TRBJ2-1, with D possibly TRBD1 on 6 matching bases. The CDR3 covers 14 residues. The V and J ends lost 2 bases and 6 bases respectively, with 11 bases between them. Germline CDR1 and CDR2: MDHEN and SYDVKM. DNA of the CDR3: TGTGCCAGCAGTTTAAACAGGGAAGCCAATGAGCAGTTCTTC. This sequence encodes CASSLNREANEQFF.

V usage is TRBV30 and J usage is TRBJ2-3; D might be TRBD1 (5 bases). This CDR3 is built from 14 residues. V was trimmed by 0 bases and J by 1 base, leaving 8 bases between them. Per the germline V gene, CDR1 is GTSNPN and CDR2 is SVGIG (reference sequence). This chain's CDR3 is CAWSVSTGTDTQYF. As DNA, the CDR3 is TGTGCCTGGAGTGTCTCGACAGGCACAGATACGCAGTATTTT. The full variable domain, completed using reference TRBV30 and TRBJ2-3, is SQTIHQWPATLVQPVGSPLSLECTVEGTSNPNLYWYRQAAGRGLQLLFYSVGIGQISSEVPQNLSASRPQDRQFILSSKKLLLSDSGFYLCAWSVSTGTDTQYFGPGTRLTVL.

The V and J genes are TRBV11-3 and TRBJ2-3; TRBD1 might be the D (5 bases). The germline gives CDR1 SGHNT, CDR2 YENEEA. Trimming left V 5 bases short and J 4 bases short, with 10 bases between. The length of the CDR3 is 13 residues. CDR3 DNA sequence: TGTGCCAGCAGCAGGGGATACCCAGATACGCAGTATTTT. Residues: CASSRGYPDTQYF. Variable domain in full (rest from reference TRBV11-3 and TRBJ2-3): EAGVVQSPRYKIIEKKQPVAFWCNPISGHNTLYWYLQNLGQGPELLIRYENEEAVDDSQLPKDRFSAERLKGVDSTLKIQPAELGDSAVYLCASSRGYPDTQYFGPGTRLTVL.

The chain has TRBV5-1 and TRBJ1-1; 8 bases line up with TRBD1. This CDR3 is built from 16 residues. CDR1 is SGHRS and CDR2 is YFSETQ in the germline V gene. Trimming took 4 bases from V and 0 from J; bases not matched to a gene: 8. For the CDR3, the DNA is TGCGCCAGCAGCCCCGGACAGGGACTTATGAACACTGAAGCTTTCTTT. Residues: CASSPGQGLMNTEAFF.

The chain links TRBV6-5 to TRBJ2-7; D is ambiguous. Between the trimmed V and J ends, which lost 0 bases and 0 bases, there was a span of 9 bases. Germline V lookup: CDR1 MNHEY, CDR2 SVGAGI. The CDR3 is made up of 15 amino acids. This CDR3 reads CASSYSVLGSYEQYF. DNA for the CDR3: TGTGCCAGCAGTTACTCGGTGTTAGGCTCCTACGAGCAGTACTTC.

The chain employs TRBV9 and TRBJ2-1; TRBD1 aligns across 8 bases. The V gene end was trimmed by 0 bases and the J gene end by 4 bases; junction bases not matched to a gene: 3. Germline loops: CDR1 SGDLS, CDR2 YYNGEE. This CDR3 has 15 residues. The CDR3 nucleotides read TGTGCCAGCAGCGTAGTGGACAGGGATTACAATGAGCAGTTCTTC. Its translation is CASSVVDRDYNEQFF.

The CDR3 DNA reads as TGTGCCAGCTCACCCGGACTAGCGGGTGCCTACGAGCAGTACTTC. As protein: CASSPGLAGAYEQYF. The chain employs TRBV18 and TRBJ2-7, with 11 bases aligning to TRBD2. J was trimmed by 2 bases and V by 3 bases; bases with no gene match: 3. The length of the CDR3 is 15 residues. The germline gives CDR1 KGHSH, CDR2 LQKENI.

V is TRBV5-1 and J is TRBJ2-1; 12 nucleotides align to TRBD2. The CDR3 extends over 16 amino acids. The V and J ends lost 0 bases and 5 bases, in that order; junction bases with no gene match: 3. Looked up from germline, CDR1 is SGHRS and CDR2 is YFSETQ. This CDR3 reads CASSLELAGGNNEQFF. Written as DNA, the CDR3 is TGCGCCAGCAGCTTGGAACTAGCGGGAGGAAACAATGAGCAGTTCTTC. The full variable domain, its missing parts supplied by reference TRBV5-1 and TRBJ2-1, is KAGVTQTPRYLIKTRGQQVTLSCSPISGHRSVSWYQQTPGQGLQFLFEYFSETQRNKGNFPGRFSGRQFSNSRSEMNVSTLELGDSALYLCASSLELAGGNNEQFFGPGTRLTVL.

The genes are TRBV29-1 and TRBJ2-5; D is unresolved. There are 12 residues in the CDR3. V shed 1 base and J shed 5 bases, with 8 bases lying between them. Germline V gene lookup returns CDR1 SQVTM and CDR2 ANQGSEA. The CDR3 here is CSVEGLGETQYF. The CDR3 DNA sequence: TGCAGCGTTGAAGGACTTGGGGAGACCCAGTACTTC.

This chain uses TRBV19 with TRBJ2-7; D may match TRBD1 or TRBD2 (5 bases each). V dropped 6 bases and J dropped 6 bases, with 24 bases sitting between them. This CDR3 comprises 16 residues. CDR1 and CDR2 from the germline V gene are LNHDA and SQIVND (reference sequence). The CDR3 sequence is CASRISGTSKASEQYF. For the CDR3, the DNA is TGTGCCAGTAGGATTTCCGGGACGTCAAAGGCCTCCGAGCAGTACTTC.

The V call is TRBV14, the J call TRBJ2-1; TRBD2 matches at 10 bases. CDR1 SGHDN and CDR2 FVKESK come from the germline V gene. This CDR3 contains 20 residues. Unmatched junction bases numbered 15, after V lost 4 bases and J lost 0 bases. The CDR3 reads CASSLRRLAGAKSSYNEQFF. CDR3 nucleotides: TGTGCCAGCAGCCTCAGACGTCTAGCGGGAGCTAAGAGCTCCTACAATGAGCAGTTCTTC.

This clone was observed once. The chain employs TRBV6-6 and TRBJ2-1; 7 nucleotides align to TRBD2. This CDR3 spans 11 amino acids. With V trimmed by 8 bases and J by 12 bases, 7 bases remained unmatched. The germline gives CDR1 MNHNY, CDR2 SVGAGI (reference sequence). The CDR3 loop reads CASSAIAGQFF. CDR3 DNA: TGTGCCAGCTCGGCCATAGCGGGGCAGTTCTTC.

The rearrangement uses TRBV28 and TRBJ2-7; D remains ambiguous. The CDR3 sequence is 13 residues long. Trimming removed 10 bases at V and 0 bases at J, with 13 bases between. The germline CDR1 and CDR2 sequences are MDHEN and SYDVKM. CDR3 residues: CATIDLYSYEQYF. The CDR3 nucleotides are TGTGCCACCATAGATCTTTACTCCTACGAGCAGTACTTC.